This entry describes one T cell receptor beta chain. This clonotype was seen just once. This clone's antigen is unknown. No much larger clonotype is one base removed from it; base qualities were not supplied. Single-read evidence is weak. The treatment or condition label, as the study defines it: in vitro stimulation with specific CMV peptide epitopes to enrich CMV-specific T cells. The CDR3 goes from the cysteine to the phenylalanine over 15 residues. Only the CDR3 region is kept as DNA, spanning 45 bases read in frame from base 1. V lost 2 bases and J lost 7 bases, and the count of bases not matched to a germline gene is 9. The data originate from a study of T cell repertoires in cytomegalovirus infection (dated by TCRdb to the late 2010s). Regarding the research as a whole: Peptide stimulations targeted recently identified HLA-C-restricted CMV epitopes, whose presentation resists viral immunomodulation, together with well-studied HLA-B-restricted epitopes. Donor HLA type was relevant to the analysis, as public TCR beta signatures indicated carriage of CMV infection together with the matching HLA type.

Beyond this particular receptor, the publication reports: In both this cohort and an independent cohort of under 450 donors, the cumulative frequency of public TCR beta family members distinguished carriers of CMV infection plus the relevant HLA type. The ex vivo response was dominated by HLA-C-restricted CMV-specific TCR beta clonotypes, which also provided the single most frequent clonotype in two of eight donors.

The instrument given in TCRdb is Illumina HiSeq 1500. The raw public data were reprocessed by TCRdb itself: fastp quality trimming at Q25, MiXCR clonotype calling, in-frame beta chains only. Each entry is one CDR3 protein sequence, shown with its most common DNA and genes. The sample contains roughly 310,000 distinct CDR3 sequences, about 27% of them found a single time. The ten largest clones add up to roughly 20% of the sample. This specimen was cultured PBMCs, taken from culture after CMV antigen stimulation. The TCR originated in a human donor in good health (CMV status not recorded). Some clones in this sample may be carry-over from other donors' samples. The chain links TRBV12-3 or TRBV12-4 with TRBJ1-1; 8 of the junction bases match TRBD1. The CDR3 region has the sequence CASSLRQGAMDEAFF. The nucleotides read TGTGCCAGCAGTTTACGGCAGGGGGCGATGGATGAAGCTTTCTTT.